The sequence of this T cell receptor beta chain was determined in a study of glioma-infiltrating T cells after dendritic cell vaccination. Study as a whole: Dendritic cell vaccination trial patients had either newly diagnosed or recurrent glioblastoma.

Study observations and caveats: Estimated pretreatment TIL content predicted outcome after dendritic cell vaccination.

There are 18 residues in the CDR3. Germline lookup yields CDR1 SGHTS and CDR2 YDEGEE. Trimming left V 4 bases short and J 1 base short, with 18 bases between. Note on this clone: Its antigen remains unknown.

As to time point: after dendritic cell vaccination, including at tumor progression/relapse. Libraries were prepared by immunoSEQ multiplex PCR; TCRdb keeps only in-frame clonotypes and omits some of them. This sample has approximately 60,000 clones, with approximately 86% found just once. V usage is TRBV5-8 and J usage is TRBJ1-6, with D possibly matching TRBD1 (5 bases). The specimen comprised blood, sampled after dendritic cell vaccination. The receptor's source is a human donor with glioblastoma. DNA for the CDR3: TGTGCCAGCAGCCACAGCTTCGGACAAGGTTCCTATAATTCACCCCTCCACTTT. It encodes CASSHSFGQGSYNSPLHF.